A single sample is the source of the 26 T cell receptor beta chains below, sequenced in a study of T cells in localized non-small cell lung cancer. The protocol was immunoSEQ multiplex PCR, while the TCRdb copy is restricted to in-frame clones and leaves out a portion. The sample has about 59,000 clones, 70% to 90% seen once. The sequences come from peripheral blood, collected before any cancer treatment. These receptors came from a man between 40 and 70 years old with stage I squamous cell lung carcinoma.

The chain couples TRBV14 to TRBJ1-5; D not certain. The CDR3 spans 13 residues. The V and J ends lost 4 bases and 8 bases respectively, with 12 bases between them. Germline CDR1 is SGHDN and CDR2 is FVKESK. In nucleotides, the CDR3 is TGTGCCAGCAGCCGTAGGTTGTCTGAGCCCCAGCATTTT. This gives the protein CASSRRLSEPQHF.

CDR3 DNA sequence: TGTGCCAGCAGCGTAGGGCTAGCGGAGACCCAGTACTTC. This gives the protein CASSVGLAETQYF. The chain combines TRBV9 with TRBJ2-5; a possible D gene is TRBD2 (6 bases). With 0 bases removed from V and 5 bases from J, the gap between germline ends came to 8 bases. Germline V gene data show CDR1 as SGDLS and CDR2 as YYNGEE. This CDR3 has 13 amino acids. Filled out from reference TRBV9 and TRBJ2-5, the complete variable domain reads DSGVTQTPKHLITATGQRVTLRCSPRSGDLSVYWYQQSLDQGLQFLIQYYNGEERAKGNILERFSAQQFPDLHSELNLSSLELGDSALYFCASSVGLAETQYFGPGTRLLVL.

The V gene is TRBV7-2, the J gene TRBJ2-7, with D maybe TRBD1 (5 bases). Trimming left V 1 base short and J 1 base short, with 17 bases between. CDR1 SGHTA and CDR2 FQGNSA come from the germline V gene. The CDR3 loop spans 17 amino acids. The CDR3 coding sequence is TGTGCCAGCAGCTTAGGGGCTTCAGGGATGAATTCCTACGAGCAGTACTTC. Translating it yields CASSLGASGMNSYEQYF.

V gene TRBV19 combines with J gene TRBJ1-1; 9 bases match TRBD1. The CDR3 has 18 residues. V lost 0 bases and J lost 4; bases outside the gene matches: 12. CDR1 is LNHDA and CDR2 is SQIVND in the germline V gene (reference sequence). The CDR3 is CASSIDPGTGYEGTEAFF. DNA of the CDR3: TGTGCCAGTAGTATAGACCCCGGGACAGGGTATGAAGGCACTGAAGCTTTCTTT.

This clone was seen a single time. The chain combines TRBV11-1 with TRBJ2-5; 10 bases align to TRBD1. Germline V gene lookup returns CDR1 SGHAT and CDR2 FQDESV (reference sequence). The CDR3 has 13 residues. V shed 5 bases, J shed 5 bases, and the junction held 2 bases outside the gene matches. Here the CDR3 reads CASSRDRGETQYF. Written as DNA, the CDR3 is TGTGCCAGCAGCCGGGACAGGGGTGAGACCCAGTACTTC.

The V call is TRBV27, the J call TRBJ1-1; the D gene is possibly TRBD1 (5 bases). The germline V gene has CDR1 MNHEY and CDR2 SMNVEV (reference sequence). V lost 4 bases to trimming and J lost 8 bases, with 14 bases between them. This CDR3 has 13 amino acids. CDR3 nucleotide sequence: TGTGCCAGCAGTTCGGGACTGCATTCCGAAGCTTTCTTT. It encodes CASSSGLHSEAFF.

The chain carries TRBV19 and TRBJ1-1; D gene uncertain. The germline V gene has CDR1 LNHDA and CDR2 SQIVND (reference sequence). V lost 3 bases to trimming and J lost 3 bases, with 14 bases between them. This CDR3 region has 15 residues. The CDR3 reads CASSIDGSPHTEAFF. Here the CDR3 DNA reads TGTGCCAGTAGTATTGACGGTTCCCCCCACACTGAAGCTTTCTTT. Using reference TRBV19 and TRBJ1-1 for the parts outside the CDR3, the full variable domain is DGGITQSPKYLFRKEGQNVTLSCEQNLNHDAMYWYRQDPGQGLRLIYYSQIVNDFQKGDIAEGYSVSREKKESFPLTVTSAQKNPTAFYLCASSIDGSPHTEAFFGQGTRLTVV.

The CDR3 DNA reads as TGTGCCAGCAGTTTAAGTGGGACAGGGCTTCTCCGGAGCCAGCCCCAGCATTTT. Encoded protein: CASSLSGTGLLRSQPQHF. The chain employs TRBV28 and TRBJ1-5; 9 bases line up with TRBD1. The CDR3 is 18 amino acids. Trimming removed 2 bases from V and 7 bases from J; junction bases left unmatched: 15. CDR1 and CDR2 from the germline V gene are MDHEN and SYDVKM.

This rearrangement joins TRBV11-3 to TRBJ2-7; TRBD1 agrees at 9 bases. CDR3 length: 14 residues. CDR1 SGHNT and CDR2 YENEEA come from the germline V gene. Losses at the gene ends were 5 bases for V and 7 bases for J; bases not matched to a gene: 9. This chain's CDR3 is CASSPGTGRREQYF. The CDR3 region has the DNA TGTGCCAGCAGCCCCGGGACAGGGCGAAGGGAGCAGTACTTC.

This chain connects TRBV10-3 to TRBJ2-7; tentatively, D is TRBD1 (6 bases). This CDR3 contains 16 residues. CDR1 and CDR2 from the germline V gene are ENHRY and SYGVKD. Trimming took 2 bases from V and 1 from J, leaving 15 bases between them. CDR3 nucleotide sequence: TGTGCCATCAGTGAGCAGGACAGAGCCCTTTCCTACGAGCAGTACTTC. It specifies CAISEQDRALSYEQYF.

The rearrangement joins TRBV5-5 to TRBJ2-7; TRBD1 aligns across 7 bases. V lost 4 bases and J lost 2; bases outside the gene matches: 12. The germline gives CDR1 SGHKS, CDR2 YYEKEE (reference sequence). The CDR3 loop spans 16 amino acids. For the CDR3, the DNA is TGTGCCAGCAGCCACACCGGGACAGCGAACCCCTACGAGCAGTACTTC. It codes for CASSHTGTANPYEQYF.

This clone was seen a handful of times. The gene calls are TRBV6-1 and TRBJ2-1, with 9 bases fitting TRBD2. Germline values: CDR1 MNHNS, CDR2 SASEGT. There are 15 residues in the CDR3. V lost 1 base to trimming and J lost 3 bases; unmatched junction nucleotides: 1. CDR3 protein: CASSEEAGGYNEQFF. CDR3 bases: TGTGCCAGCAGTGAAGAAGCGGGAGGCTACAATGAGCAGTTCTTC.

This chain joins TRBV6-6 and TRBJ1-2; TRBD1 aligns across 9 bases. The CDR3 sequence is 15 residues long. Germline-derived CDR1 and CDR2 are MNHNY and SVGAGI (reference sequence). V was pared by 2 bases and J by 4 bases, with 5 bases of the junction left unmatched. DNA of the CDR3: TGTGCCAGCAGTTACCGGGGACAGGGCAGCTATGGCTACACCTTC. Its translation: CASSYRGQGSYGYTF.

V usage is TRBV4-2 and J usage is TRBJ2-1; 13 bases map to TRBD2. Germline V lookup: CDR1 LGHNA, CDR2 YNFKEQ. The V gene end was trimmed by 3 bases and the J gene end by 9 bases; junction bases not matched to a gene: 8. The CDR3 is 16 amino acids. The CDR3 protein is CASSQAGTSGTVEQFF. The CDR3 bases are TGTGCCAGCAGCCAGGCCGGGACTAGCGGGACAGTTGAGCAGTTCTTC.

The CDR3 region is CASSEFTGGLYNEQFF. CDR3 bases: TGTGCCAGCAGTGAATTTACCGGGGGGCTTTACAATGAGCAGTTCTTC. The genes are TRBV25-1 and TRBJ2-1; D perhaps matches TRBD2 (7 bases). CDR1 and CDR2 from the germline V gene are MGHDK and SYGVNS. CDR3 length: 16 amino acids. Trimming pared 1 base from V and 4 bases from J, leaving 14 bases between. The variable domain in full, completed from reference TRBV25-1 and TRBJ2-1, reads EADIYQTPRYLVIGTGKKITLECSQTMGHDKMYWYQQDPGMELHLIHYSYGVNSTEKGDLSSESTVSRIRTEHFPLTLESARPSHTSQYLCASSEFTGGLYNEQFFGPGTRLTVL.

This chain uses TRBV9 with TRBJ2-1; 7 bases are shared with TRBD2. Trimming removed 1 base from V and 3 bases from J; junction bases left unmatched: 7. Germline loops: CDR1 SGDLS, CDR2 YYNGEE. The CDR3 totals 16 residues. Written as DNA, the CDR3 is TGTGCCAGCAGCGTATTTGTCCTAGCGGACTACAATGAGCAGTTCTTC. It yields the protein CASSVFVLADYNEQFF.

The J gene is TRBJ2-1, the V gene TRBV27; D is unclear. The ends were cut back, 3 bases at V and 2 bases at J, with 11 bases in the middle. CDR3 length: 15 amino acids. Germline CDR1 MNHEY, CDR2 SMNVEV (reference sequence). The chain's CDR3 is CASSLSTLPYNEQFF. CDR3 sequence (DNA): TGTGCCAGCAGTTTGAGTACCTTGCCCTACAATGAGCAGTTCTTC.

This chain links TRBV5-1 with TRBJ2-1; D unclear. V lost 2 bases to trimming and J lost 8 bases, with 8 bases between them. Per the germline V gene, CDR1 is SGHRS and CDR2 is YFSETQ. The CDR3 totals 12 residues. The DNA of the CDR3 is TGCGCCAGCAGCTTAAAGATGGATGAGCAGTTCTTC. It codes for CASSLKMDEQFF.

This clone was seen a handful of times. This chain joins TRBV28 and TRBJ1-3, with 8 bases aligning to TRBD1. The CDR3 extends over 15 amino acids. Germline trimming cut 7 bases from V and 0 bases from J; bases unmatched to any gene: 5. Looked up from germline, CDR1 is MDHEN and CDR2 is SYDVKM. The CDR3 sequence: CASKVTGGSGNTIYF. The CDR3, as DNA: TGTGCCAGCAAGGTCACAGGGGGCTCTGGAAACACCATATATTTT.

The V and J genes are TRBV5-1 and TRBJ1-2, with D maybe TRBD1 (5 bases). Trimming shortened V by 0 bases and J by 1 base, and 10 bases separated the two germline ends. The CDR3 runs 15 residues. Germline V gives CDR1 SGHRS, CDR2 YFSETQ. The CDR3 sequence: CASSLAGTDNYGYTF. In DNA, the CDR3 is TGCGCCAGCAGCTTGGCCGGGACGGATAACTATGGCTACACCTTC.

CDR3 nucleotide sequence: TGTGCCTGGACCCGAGGACTCACCGGGGAGCTGTTTTTT. Protein sequence: CAWTRGLTGELFF. This rearrangement joins TRBV30 to TRBJ2-2; weak D call: TRBD2 (5 bases). V dropped 4 bases and J dropped 4 bases, with 10 bases sitting between them. From germline, CDR1 is GTSNPN and CDR2 SVGIG (reference sequence). This CDR3 comprises 13 residues.

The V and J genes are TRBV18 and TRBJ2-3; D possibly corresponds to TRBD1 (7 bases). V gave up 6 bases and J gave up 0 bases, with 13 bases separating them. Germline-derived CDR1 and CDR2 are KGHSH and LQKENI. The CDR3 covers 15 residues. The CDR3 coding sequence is TGTGCCAGCTCCCCGCGGGACAGTAGCACAGATACGCAGTATTTT. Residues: CASSPRDSSTDTQYF. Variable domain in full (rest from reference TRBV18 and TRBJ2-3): NAGVMQNPRHLVRRRGQEARLRCSPMKGHSHVYWYRQLPEEGLKFMVYLQKENIIDESGMPKERFSAEFPKEGPSILRIQQVVRGDSAAYFCASSPRDSSTDTQYFGPGTRLTVL.

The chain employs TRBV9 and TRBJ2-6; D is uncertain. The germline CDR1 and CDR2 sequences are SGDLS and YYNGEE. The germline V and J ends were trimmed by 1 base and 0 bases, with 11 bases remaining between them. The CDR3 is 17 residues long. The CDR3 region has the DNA TGTGCCAGCAGCGTATCACCTCTGTCCTCTGGGGCCAACGTCCTGACTTTC. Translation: CASSVSPLSSGANVLTF.

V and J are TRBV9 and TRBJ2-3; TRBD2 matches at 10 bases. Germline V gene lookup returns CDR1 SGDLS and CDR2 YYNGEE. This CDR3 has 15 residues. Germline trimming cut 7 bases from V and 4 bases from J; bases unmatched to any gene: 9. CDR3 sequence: CASSLGAGGSDTQYF. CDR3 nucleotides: TGTGCCAGCTCTCTCGGAGCGGGAGGGTCAGATACGCAGTATTTT.

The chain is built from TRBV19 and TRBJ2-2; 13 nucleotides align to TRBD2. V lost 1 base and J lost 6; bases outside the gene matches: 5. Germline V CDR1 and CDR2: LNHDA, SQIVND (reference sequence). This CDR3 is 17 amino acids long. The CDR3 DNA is TGTGCCAGTAGTATAGGAGGGACTAGCGGGATTGCCGGGGAGCTGTTTTTT. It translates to CASSIGGTSGIAGELFF.

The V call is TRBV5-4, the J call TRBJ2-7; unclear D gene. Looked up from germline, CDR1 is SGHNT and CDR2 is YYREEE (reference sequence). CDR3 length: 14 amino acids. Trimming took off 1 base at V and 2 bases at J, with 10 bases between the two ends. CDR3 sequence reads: CASSLRRSPYEQYF. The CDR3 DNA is TGTGCCAGCAGCTTGAGACGGAGCCCCTACGAGCAGTACTTC.